This T cell receptor beta chain was captured in a study of T-cell reconstitution after alpha-beta-depleted transplantation in children. TCRbeta library preparation incorporated unique molecular identifiers. TCRdb fed the PCR reads into MiXCR, producing one record per CDR3 protein. This sample yields about 480,000 distinct CDR3 sequences, of which around 12% are seen a single time; around 6% belongs to the top ten. This clonotype originated in a human donor who donated a stem cell graft to a child with combined immunodeficiency. The sequences come from PBMCs from the stem cell graft donor, collected from the stem cell graft.

The CDR3 is CASSRGGFEEKLFF. In nucleotides, the CDR3 is TGTGCCAGCAGCCGAGGGGGATTTGAAGAAAAACTGTTTTTT. This chain connects TRBV12-3 or TRBV12-4 to TRBJ1-4; D may be TRBD1 (6 bases). This CDR3 is built from 14 residues. The V end lost 6 bases, the J end lost 8 bases, and 16 bases lay between the germline ends.